Shown below are 22 T cell receptor beta chains from a single sample sequenced in a study of T cell responses to AZD1222 COVID-19 vaccine. Sequenced by immunoSEQ multiplex PCR; TCRdb stores in-frame clones only, minus some. The repertoire holds approximately 140,000 clones, 92% seen once, with approximately 3.4% in the top ten. The sample consisted of peripheral blood, taken on day 0 of AZD1222 vaccination. These receptors came from an adult in good health.

This clone was seen once. The CDR3 coding sequence is TGTGCCAGCAGGGCCGGTTGGAACTATGGCTACACCTTC. Its translation: CASRAGWNYGYTF. The V call is TRBV12-3 or TRBV12-4, the J call TRBJ1-2; D is unresolved. Deletions cut 6 bases from V and 2 bases from J, with 10 bases between. The CDR3 loop spans 13 amino acids.

This clone was found once. The chain is built from TRBV7-9 and TRBJ1-2; D is unresolved. The length of the CDR3 is 15 residues. Germline V lookup: CDR1 SEHNR, CDR2 FQNEAQ (reference sequence). Between the trimmed V and J ends, which lost 4 bases and 4 bases, there was a span of 16 bases. CDR3 in amino acids: CASSSPDILFYGYTF. CDR3 coding DNA: TGTGCCAGCAGCTCGCCGGATATACTATTCTATGGCTACACCTTC.

The chain is built from TRBV24-1 and TRBJ2-1; 9 bases map to TRBD2. Unmatched junction bases numbered 6, after V lost 4 bases and J lost 9 bases. Germline CDR1 is KGHDR and CDR2 is SFDVKD. This CDR3 is built from 14 residues. The CDR3: CATSEDGTSIEQFF. The CDR3 DNA follows: TGTGCCACCAGTGAGGACGGGACTAGCATTGAGCAGTTCTTC.

The rearrangement links TRBV29-1 to TRBJ2-7; TRBD2 matches at 12 bases. CDR3 length: 15 amino acids. The V gene end was trimmed by 0 bases and the J gene end by 3 bases; junction bases not matched to a gene: 3. Per germline, CDR1 SQVTM and CDR2 ANQGSEA. CDR3 DNA sequence: TGCAGCGTTGAAGATGAACTAGCGGGAGGCTACGAGCAGTACTTC. This codes for CSVEDELAGGYEQYF.

The CDR3 DNA follows: TGTGCCAGCAGCTCTGGGAGTTCGATTATGGATGAGCAGTTCTTC. This gives the protein CASSSGSSIMDEQFF. The chain employs TRBV7-2 and TRBJ2-1; D may be TRBD2 (5 bases). The CDR3 consists of 15 residues. The germline V gene has CDR1 SGHTA and CDR2 FQGNSA. Trimming took 4 bases from V and 8 from J, leaving 18 bases between them.

The chain employs TRBV5-1 and TRBJ2-5; TRBD1 matches 9 bases. The V segment lost 5 bases and the J segment 5 bases; nucleotides outside the gene matches: 7. CDR1 SGHRS and CDR2 YFSETQ come from the germline V gene. The CDR3 is 14 residues long. CDR3 sequence (DNA): TGCGCCAGCAGTCACAGGGGGCTTAGGGAGACCCAGTACTTC. The encoded protein is CASSHRGLRETQYF.

This clone was picked up one time. V and J are TRBV29-1 and TRBJ2-7; TRBD1 matches 8 bases. After removal of 5 bases from V and 4 bases from J, the junction contained 10 bases not matched to a gene. CDR1 SQVTM and CDR2 ANQGSEA come from the germline V gene. The CDR3 is 14 amino acids. The CDR3 reads CSVIGAGGGYEQYF. In nucleotides, the CDR3 is TGCAGCGTTATCGGGGCAGGGGGCGGGTACGAGCAGTACTTC.

The chain carries TRBV5-1 and TRBJ2-2, with TRBD1 as a possible D gene (6 bases). With 9 bases removed from V and 3 bases from J, the gap between germline ends came to 15 bases. Germline CDR1 and CDR2: SGHRS and YFSETQ. The length of the CDR3 is 14 residues. The CDR3 sequence: CAISGVLDTGELFF. The CDR3 DNA follows: TGCGCCATTTCAGGGGTCTTGGACACCGGGGAGCTGTTTTTT. The full variable domain, in which reference TRBV5-1 and TRBJ2-2 provide the parts outside the CDR3, is KAGVTQTPRYLIKTRGQQVTLSCSPISGHRSVSWYQQTPGQGLQFLFEYFSETQRNKGNFPGRFSGRQFSNSRSEMNVSTLELGDSALYLCAISGVLDTGELFFGEGSRLTVL.

The CDR3 sequence: CASSLRTSYNEQFF. The DNA of the CDR3 is TGCGCCAGCAGCCTACGGACTAGCTACAATGAGCAGTTCTTC. This rearrangement joins TRBV5-1 to TRBJ2-1; 7 nucleotides match TRBD2. The CDR3 covers 14 residues. V dropped 4 bases and J dropped 3; count of bases not matched to a gene: 4. CDR1 is SGHRS, CDR2 YFSETQ, per germline.

This rearrangement joins TRBV5-1 to TRBJ2-3; 10 bases are shared with TRBD2. The CDR3 has 15 amino acids. V was pared by 0 bases and J by 10 bases, with 8 bases of the junction left unmatched. In germline, CDR1 is SGHRS, CDR2 YFSETQ. The CDR3 loop is CASSLGLAGAVAQYF. For the CDR3, the DNA is TGCGCCAGCAGCTTGGGTCTAGCGGGAGCGGTGGCGCAGTATTTT.

The gene calls are TRBV6-5 and TRBJ1-1; a possible D gene is TRBD1 (6 bases). The germline gives CDR1 MNHEY, CDR2 SVGAGI. The CDR3 spans 14 residues. Trimming cost V 7 bases and J 1 base, with 13 bases left between them. The DNA of the CDR3 is TGTGCCAGCAACCAAGGACAGCCGAACACTGAAGCTTTCTTT. This gives the protein CASNQGQPNTEAFF.

The chain has TRBV5-1 and TRBJ1-1; D unresolved. Per the germline V gene, CDR1 is SGHRS and CDR2 is YFSETQ. V dropped 7 bases and J dropped 6 bases, with 10 bases sitting between them. This CDR3 is built from 11 residues. The chain's CDR3 is CASGEGSEAFF. CDR3 in DNA: TGCGCCAGCGGTGAAGGGTCTGAAGCTTTCTTT. Using reference TRBV5-1 and TRBJ1-1 for the parts outside the CDR3, the full variable domain is KAGVTQTPRYLIKTRGQQVTLSCSPISGHRSVSWYQQTPGQGLQFLFEYFSETQRNKGNFPGRFSGRQFSNSRSEMNVSTLELGDSALYLCASGEGSEAFFGQGTRLTVV.

The chain employs TRBV6-5 and TRBJ2-1, with D uncertain. The length of the CDR3 is 12 residues. From germline, CDR1 is MNHEY and CDR2 SVGAGI. V lost 8 bases and J 5 bases, leaving 10 bases between the germline ends. The CDR3 DNA sequence: TGTGCCAGCCGGACCAGTCACAATGAGCAGTTCTTC. This translates into CASRTSHNEQFF.

The chain links TRBV9 to TRBJ2-7; 8 nucleotides match TRBD2. CDR3 length: 14 amino acids. V shed 0 bases and J 2 bases; nucleotides not matched to a gene: 1. CDR1 SGDLS and CDR2 YYNGEE come from the germline V gene. CDR3 DNA: TGTGCCAGCAGCGTAGGCGGGGGGACCTACGAGCAGTACTTC. It encodes CASSVGGGTYEQYF.

Notes on this clone: Distinct nucleotide sequences in the sample also encode this CDR3. The genes are TRBV5-6 and TRBJ1-5; TRBD1 is a possible D gene (5 bases). Germline V CDR1 and CDR2: SGHDT, YYEEEE. Between the trimmed V and J ends, which lost 2 bases and 3 bases, there was a span of 9 bases. This CDR3 contains 14 residues. Here the CDR3 reads CASSLTGINQPQHF. The CDR3 DNA is TGTGCCAGCAGCTTAACAGGAATCAATCAGCCCCAGCATTTT.

The rearrangement uses TRBV28 and TRBJ1-2; 9 positions agree with TRBD1. The J segment lost 6 bases and the V segment lost 6 bases, leaving 5 bases of the junction unmatched. Germline V gene sequence: CDR1 MDHEN, CDR2 SYDVKM. CDR3 length: 13 residues. In DNA, the CDR3 is TGTGCCAGCAGCTTACAGGGGGCCGATGGCTACACCTTC. This translates into CASSLQGADGYTF.

This chain uses TRBV12-3 or TRBV12-4 with TRBJ2-7; D gene uncertain. V was shortened by 6 bases and J by 2 bases, with 8 bases between the two germline ends. The CDR3 runs 12 residues. The CDR3 DNA is TGTGCCAGCAGGGGCGGCCCCTACGAGCAGTACTTC. Translated: CASRGGPYEQYF.

The genes are TRBV4-2 and TRBJ1-3; no reliable D call. Looked up from germline, CDR1 is LGHNA and CDR2 is YNFKEQ. V dropped 0 bases and J dropped 0 bases, with 12 bases sitting between them. This CDR3 region has 17 residues. CDR3 nucleotides: TGTGCCAGCAGCCAAGACAGTCGGTCGAGCTCTGGAAACACCATATATTTT. Amino acids: CASSQDSRSSSGNTIYF.

The rearrangement uses TRBV30 and TRBJ1-2; D is unclear. This CDR3 region has 14 residues. Germline CDR1 reads GTSNPN; CDR2 reads SVGIG (reference sequence). The ends were cut back, 3 bases at V and 2 bases at J, with 13 bases in the middle. CDR3 residues: CAWRRKSINYGYTF. DNA of the CDR3: TGTGCCTGGAGAAGGAAAAGTATCAACTATGGCTACACCTTC.

The gene calls are TRBV19 and TRBJ1-2, with 9 bases aligning to TRBD1. Per the germline V gene, CDR1 is LNHDA and CDR2 is SQIVND (reference sequence). The CDR3 is made up of 14 amino acids. Germline trimming cut 6 bases from V and 2 bases from J; bases unmatched to any gene: 4. The CDR3 here is CASRHRGLNYGYTF. CDR3 nucleotides: TGTGCCAGTAGGCACAGGGGGCTGAACTATGGCTACACCTTC.

This chain uses TRBV7-8 with TRBJ1-5, with 9 nucleotides matching TRBD1. Germline assignment: CDR1 SGHVS and CDR2 FQNEAQ. This CDR3 has 15 residues. V shed 7 bases and J 5 bases; nucleotides not matched to a gene: 9. The CDR3 protein is CASTLTGGQDQPQHF. Here the CDR3 DNA reads TGTGCCAGCACGCTGACAGGGGGTCAGGATCAGCCCCAGCATTTT.

A single count supports this clone. The chain carries TRBV7-8 and TRBJ2-2; D is possibly TRBD2 (5 bases). Trimming cost V 5 bases and J 5 bases, with 18 bases left between them. Looked up from germline, CDR1 is SGHVS and CDR2 is FQNEAQ. The CDR3 spans 16 residues. The CDR3 DNA sequence: TGTGCCAGCAGCCCAAAAGGACTGGCTGGAACCGGGGAGCTGTTTTTT. It yields the protein CASSPKGLAGTGELFF.